These 20 T cell receptor beta chains were all obtained from the same sample, sequenced in a study of T-cell memory formation after mild COVID-19. TCRdb reanalysed the 5' RACE reads using MiXCR and keeps one entry per CDR3 protein. This table holds 250,000 to 400,000 distinct CDR3 sequences, more than 13% found once. The sample comprised PBMCs or a T cell subset sorted from them (not recorded which). The receptors here all came from a man between 18 and 35 years old who had mild COVID-19 (a few samples of this study predate the infection). Cell type and time point are not known.

This chain links TRBV12-3 or TRBV12-4 with TRBJ1-5; 7 nucleotides agree with TRBD1. The J segment lost 4 bases and the V segment lost 3 bases, leaving 3 bases of the junction unmatched. This CDR3 region has 14 residues. CDR3: CASSFQTGNQPQHF. In DNA form, the CDR3 reads TGTGCCAGCAGTTTCCAGACAGGGAATCAGCCCCAGCATTTT.

The chain couples TRBV29-1 to TRBJ2-1; 8 bases agree with TRBD2. V gave up 0 bases and J gave up 6 bases; unmatched junction bases: 7. The CDR3 totals 15 residues. CDR1 and CDR2 from the germline V gene are SQVTM and ANQGSEA. The DNA of the CDR3 is TGCAGCGTTGAAGAGGGTCGGGGGGGCCTCAATGAGCAGTTCTTC. Protein product: CSVEEGRGGLNEQFF.

This chain joins TRBV5-1 and TRBJ2-1; 8 bases align to TRBD2. V dropped 3 bases and J dropped 1; count of bases not matched to a gene: 6. The CDR3 has 16 residues. Per the germline V gene, CDR1 is SGHRS and CDR2 is YFSETQ. The CDR3 is CASSSQGLGSYNEQFF. The CDR3 coding sequence is TGCGCCAGCAGCTCACAGGGACTAGGATCCTACAATGAGCAGTTCTTC. Filled out from reference TRBV5-1 and TRBJ2-1, the complete variable domain reads KAGVTQTPRYLIKTRGQQVTLSCSPISGHRSVSWYQQTPGQGLQFLFEYFSETQRNKGNFPGRFSGRQFSNSRSEMNVSTLELGDSALYLCASSSQGLGSYNEQFFGPGTRLTVL.

This clonotype was detected only a few times. The chain employs TRBV28 and TRBJ2-7; D not certain. V was pared by 6 bases and J by 1 base, with 10 bases between. Germline CDR1 is MDHEN and CDR2 is SYDVKM. This CDR3 is 13 amino acids long. CDR3 bases: TGTGCCAGCAGCCAGATCGGGTCCTACGAGCAGTACGTC. Amino acids: CASSQIGSYEQYV.

The rearrangement joins TRBV7-2 to TRBJ1-5; possible D gene TRBD1, 6 bases. V dropped 5 bases and J dropped 3 bases, with 14 bases sitting between them. The CDR3 loop spans 15 amino acids. CDR1 is SGHTA, CDR2 FQGNSA, per germline. The CDR3: CASSKTRDTNQPQHF. In DNA form, the CDR3 reads TGTGCCAGCAGCAAGACCCGGGACACCAATCAGCCCCAGCATTTT.

This clonotype was picked up a small number of times. The chain is built from TRBV28 and TRBJ2-5; TRBD1 or TRBD2 may be the D gene (5 bases each). CDR1 and CDR2 (germline): MDHEN, SYDVKM. Trimming left V 10 bases short and J 0 bases short, with 18 bases between. There are 15 residues in the CDR3. The CDR3 here is CATFGAGGNQETQYF. CDR3 DNA: TGTGCCACCTTCGGGGCGGGTGGCAACCAAGAGACCCAGTACTTC.

This clonotype was counted a few times. The gene calls are TRBV6-1 and TRBJ1-1, with D possibly being TRBD1 (6 bases). This CDR3 comprises 14 residues. Trimming stripped 7 bases from V and 1 base from J, with 13 bases between. Per germline, CDR1 MNHNS and CDR2 SASEGT. CDR3 in DNA: TGTGCCAGCATCTACAGGGTAACGAACACTGAAGCTTTCTTT. Translation: CASIYRVTNTEAFF.

This clonotype came up a few times. The V gene is TRBV6-2 or TRBV6-3, the J gene TRBJ1-1; the match to TRBD1 covers 7 bases. V gave up 6 bases and J gave up 4 bases; unmatched junction bases: 8. The CDR3 is 14 amino acids. Germline V gene lookup returns CDR1 MNHEY and CDR2 SVGEGT. The CDR3 protein is CASRPTGSVTEAFF. CDR3 DNA: TGTGCCAGCAGACCGACAGGGTCGGTCACTGAAGCTTTCTTT.

The gene calls are TRBV7-9 and TRBJ2-5, with D possibly TRBD1 on 6 matching bases. The CDR3 runs to 15 residues. Germline values: CDR1 SEHNR, CDR2 FQNEAQ (reference sequence). V shed 4 bases and J shed 5 bases, with 17 bases lying between them. CDR3 loop: CASSSGTLLGETQYF. The CDR3 coding sequence is TGTGCCAGCAGCTCGGGGACACTACTAGGGGAGACCCAGTACTTC.

In its sample, this clonotype was seen a few times. CDR3 residues: CASSQGQTTNEKLFF. CDR3 bases: TGTGCCAGCAGCCAAGGACAAACAACTAATGAAAAACTGTTTTTT. This chain uses TRBV3-1 with TRBJ1-4; unclear D gene. Germline values: CDR1 LGHDT, CDR2 YNNKEL (reference sequence). The CDR3 covers 15 residues. Trimming pared 1 base from V and 0 bases from J, leaving 6 bases between.

This clonotype has a handful of counts. This chain uses TRBV6-2 or TRBV6-3 with TRBJ2-2; no clear D gene. Per the germline V gene, CDR1 is MNHEY and CDR2 is SVGEGT. The V and J ends lost 2 bases and 3 bases respectively, with 7 bases between them. The CDR3 runs to 14 residues. The CDR3 spells CASSYNRDTGELFF. CDR3 nucleotides: TGTGCCAGCAGTTACAATAGGGACACCGGGGAGCTGTTTTTT.

This clonotype was detected ten times or more. The chain links TRBV4-3 to TRBJ2-1; D is unresolved. CDR1 and CDR2 (germline): LGHNA, YSLEER. This CDR3 is 14 amino acids long. Trimming pared 0 bases from V and 9 bases from J, leaving 12 bases between. The CDR3 DNA is TGCGCCAGCAGCCAAGACATCCCCGCACCTGAGCAGTTCTTC. Its protein product is CASSQDIPAPEQFF.

Here the CDR3 reads CASSMKIGNSPLHF. DNA of the CDR3: TGTGCCAGTAGTATGAAGATCGGAAATTCACCCCTCCACTTT. The gene calls are TRBV19 and TRBJ1-6, with D unresolved. This CDR3 is 14 amino acids long. Germline lookup yields CDR1 LNHDA and CDR2 SQIVND (reference sequence). Trimming cost V 3 bases and J 7 bases, with 10 bases left between them.

The chain couples TRBV28 to TRBJ1-6, with unresolved D. CDR1 and CDR2 from the germline V gene are MDHEN and SYDVKM. V was clipped by 6 bases and J by 14 bases, with 17 bases between them. The CDR3 is made up of 13 amino acids. Here the CDR3 DNA reads TGTGCCAGCAGCCAGAGTGGGCCCGGGACCCTCCACTTT. Translation: CASSQSGPGTLHF.

The chain's CDR3 is CASKGLGGEQFF. The DNA of the CDR3 is TGTGCCAGCAAGGGGTTGGGCGGTGAGCAGTTCTTC. V gene TRBV9 combines with J gene TRBJ2-1; possible D gene TRBD1, 5 bases. This CDR3 spans 12 amino acids. Trimming stripped 6 bases from V and 9 bases from J, with 13 bases between. Per germline, CDR1 SGDLS and CDR2 YYNGEE. Looking up the rest from reference TRBV9 and TRBJ2-1 gives the full variable domain: DSGVTQTPKHLITATGQRVTLRCSPRSGDLSVYWYQQSLDQGLQFLIQYYNGEERAKGNILERFSAQQFPDLHSELNLSSLELGDSALYFCASKGLGGEQFFGPGTRLTVL.

This clonotype turned up a few times. The chain couples TRBV7-2 to TRBJ2-3; the match to TRBD1 covers 9 bases. Germline CDR1 reads SGHTA; CDR2 reads FQGNSA. With 5 bases clipped from V and 9 bases from J, the junction kept 18 bases outside the gene matches. There are 17 residues in the CDR3. Here the CDR3 DNA reads TGTGCCAGCAGCCCCCTGGGACAGGGCCAGTCCAGTGGGACGCAGTATTTT. Protein product: CASSPLGQGQSSGTQYF. The full variable domain, rest sourced from reference TRBV7-2 and TRBJ2-3, is GAGVSQSPSNKVTEKGKDVELRCDPISGHTALYWYRQSLGQGLEFLIYFQGNSAPDKSGLPSDRFSAERTGGSVSTLTIQRTQQEDSAVYLCASSPLGQGQSSGTQYFGPGTRLTVL.

V is TRBV4-1 and J is TRBJ2-2; TRBD1 might be the D (5 bases). The CDR3 consists of 14 residues. Deletions cut 8 bases from V and 0 bases from J, with 10 bases between. Germline V gene sequence: CDR1 MGHRA, CDR2 YSYEKL. The chain's CDR3 is CASRMTANTGELFF. For the CDR3, the DNA is TGCGCCAGCCGTATGACAGCGAACACCGGGGAGCTGTTTTTT.

This clonotype has ten or more counts. The chain has TRBV6-2 or TRBV6-3 and TRBJ2-5; weak D call: TRBD1 (6 bases). Trimming shortened V by 2 bases and J by 1 base, and 8 bases separated the two germline ends. CDR1 is MNHEY, CDR2 SVGEGT, per germline. The CDR3 sequence is 14 residues long. The CDR3 DNA is TGTGCCAGCAGTTACCCGGACAGCCAAGAGACCCAGTACTTC. Translated: CASSYPDSQETQYF.

The chain has TRBV7-3 and TRBJ2-1; 8 bases line up with TRBD2. The CDR3 runs 16 residues. With 5 bases clipped from V and 3 bases from J, the junction kept 9 bases outside the gene matches. CDR1 is SGHTA, CDR2 FQGTGA, per germline. The DNA of the CDR3 is TGTGCCAGCAGCCCCCATACTAGCGGCAGCTACAATGAGCAGTTCTTC. Amino acids: CASSPHTSGSYNEQFF.

V gene TRBV6-5 combines with J gene TRBJ2-2; D perhaps matches TRBD1 (6 bases). From germline, CDR1 is MNHEY and CDR2 SVGAGI. V was pared by 9 bases and J by 6 bases, with 8 bases between. The CDR3 is 11 amino acids. The CDR3 spells CASGQPGELFF. The CDR3 DNA reads TGTGCCAGTGGACAGCCCGGGGAGCTGTTTTTT.